A single TCR beta chain is shown here with its context. V was clipped by 4 bases and J by 6 bases; unmatched bases: 6. The CDR3 has 14 residues. CDR1 and CDR2 (germline): SEHNR, FQNEAQ (reference sequence). Combining a sample-barcoded 5' primer with a J-beta primer mix, a second PCR ran for roughly 7 to 11 cycles. TCRdb reprocessed the 5' RACE reads via MiXCR and lists one record per CDR3 protein. The sample records approximately 780,000 distinct CDR3 sequences, 25% to 30% being singletons. The sample is drawn from a study of blood T cells in healthy people across ages. The same sample was also used in a study of T cells of mothers and their children. This second report adds: Detection of persistent microchimeric T cell clones did not occur.

The chain has TRBV7-9 and TRBJ1-1; 9 nucleotides line up with TRBD1. This receptor was identified in a boy between 5 and 17 years old in good health. Material: blood. The CDR3 region has the DNA TGTGCCAGCAGCTCTACAGGGGGCGATCCTGAAGCTTTCTTT. This gives the protein CASSSTGGDPEAFF.